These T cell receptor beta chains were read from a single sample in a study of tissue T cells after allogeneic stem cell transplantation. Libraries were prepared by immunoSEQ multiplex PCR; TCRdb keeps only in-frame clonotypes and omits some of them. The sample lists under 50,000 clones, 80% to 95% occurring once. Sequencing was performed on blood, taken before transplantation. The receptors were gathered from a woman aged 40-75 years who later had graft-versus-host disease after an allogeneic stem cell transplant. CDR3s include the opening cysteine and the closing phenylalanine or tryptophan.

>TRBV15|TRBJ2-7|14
CATSGTGTGGQQYF
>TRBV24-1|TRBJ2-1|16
CATSGSSGRAVNEQFF
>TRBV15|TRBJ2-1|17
CATSRGLAGGPYNEQFF
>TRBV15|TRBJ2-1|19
CATSAYGTSGRSSYNEQFF
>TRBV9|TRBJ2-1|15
CASSPRTSGHNEQFF
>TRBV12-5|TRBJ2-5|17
CASGLGIAGEGQETQYF
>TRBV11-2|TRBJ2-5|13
CASSPGTQATQYF
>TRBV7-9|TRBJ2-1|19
CASSHPGLAVPSSYNEQFF
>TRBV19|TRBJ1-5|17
CASSIDRDPWSNQPQHF
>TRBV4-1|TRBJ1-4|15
CASSQVQGRNEKLFF
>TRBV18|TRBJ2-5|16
CASSPRLVKTQETQYF
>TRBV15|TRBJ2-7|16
CATSRGLAGVSYEQYF
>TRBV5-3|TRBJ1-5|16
CARSRRRTIISQPQHF
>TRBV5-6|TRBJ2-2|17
CASSYASSLLNTGELFF
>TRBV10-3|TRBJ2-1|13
CAMAGLANNEQFF
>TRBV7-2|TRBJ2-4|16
CASSLGGVLAKNIQYF
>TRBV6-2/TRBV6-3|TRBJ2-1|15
CASSYSPPPFDEQFF
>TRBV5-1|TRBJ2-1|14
CASSRDRGVNEQFF
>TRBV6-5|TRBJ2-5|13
CATPGSRRETQYF
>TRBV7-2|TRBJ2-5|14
CASSLAGSRETQYF
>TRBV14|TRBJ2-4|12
CASSQSGQGLYF
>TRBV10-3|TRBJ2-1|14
CAISEREGYNEQFF
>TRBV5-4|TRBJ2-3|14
CASFQVDSTDTQYF
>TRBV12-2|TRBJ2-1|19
CASRLAGFSGRVRCNEQFF
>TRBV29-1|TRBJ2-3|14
CSVEAGESTDTQYF
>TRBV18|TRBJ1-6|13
CASSPGGDSPLHF
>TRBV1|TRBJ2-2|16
CTSSQEGGDYTGELFF
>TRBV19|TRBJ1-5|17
CASSPRGGTRSNQPQHF
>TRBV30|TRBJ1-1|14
CAWSSGQGLPEAFF
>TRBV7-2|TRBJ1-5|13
CASSVDYNQPQHF
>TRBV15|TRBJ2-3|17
CATSRFSPGTGGDTQYF
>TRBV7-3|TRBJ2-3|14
CASSPGSTIDTQYF
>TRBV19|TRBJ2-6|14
CASRQGPGANVLTF
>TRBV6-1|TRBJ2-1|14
CASSESNVYNEQFF
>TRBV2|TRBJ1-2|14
CASSERRGAYGYTF